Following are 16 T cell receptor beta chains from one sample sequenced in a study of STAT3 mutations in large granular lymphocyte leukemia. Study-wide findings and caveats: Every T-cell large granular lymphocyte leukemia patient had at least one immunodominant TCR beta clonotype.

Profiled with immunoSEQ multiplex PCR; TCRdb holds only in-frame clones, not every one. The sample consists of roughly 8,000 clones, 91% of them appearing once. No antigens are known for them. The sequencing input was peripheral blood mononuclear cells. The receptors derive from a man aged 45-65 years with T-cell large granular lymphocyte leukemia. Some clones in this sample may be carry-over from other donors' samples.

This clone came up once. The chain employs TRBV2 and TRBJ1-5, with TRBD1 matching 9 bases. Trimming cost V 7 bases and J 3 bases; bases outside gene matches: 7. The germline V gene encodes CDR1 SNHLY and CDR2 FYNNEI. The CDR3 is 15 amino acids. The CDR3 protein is CASKLTGGDNQPQHF. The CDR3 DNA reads TGTGCCAGCAAACTGACAGGGGGTGACAATCAGCCCCAGCATTTT.

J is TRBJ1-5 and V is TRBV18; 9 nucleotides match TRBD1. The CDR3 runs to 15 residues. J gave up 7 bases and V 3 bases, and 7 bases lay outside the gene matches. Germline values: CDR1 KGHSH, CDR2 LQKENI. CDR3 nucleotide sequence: TGTGCCAGCTCACCGACAGGGGGAAAGGAACAGCCCCAGCATTTT. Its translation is CASSPTGGKEQPQHF.

CDR3: CASSLALPNTEAFF. CDR3 coding DNA: TGTGCCAGCAGCTTAGCTTTACCGAACACTGAAGCTTTCTTT. The gene calls are TRBV7-9 and TRBJ1-1; D call uncertain. Between the trimmed V and J ends, which lost 0 bases and 1 base, there was a span of 6 bases. Germline V gene data show CDR1 as SEHNR and CDR2 as FQNEAQ (reference sequence). This CDR3 comprises 14 residues. The full variable domain, with the rest looked up from reference TRBV7-9 and TRBJ1-1, is DTGVSQNPRHKITKRGQNVTFRCDPISEHNRLYWYRQTLGQGPEFLTYFQNEAQLEKSRLLSDRFSAERPKGSFSTLEIQRTEQGDSAMYLCASSLALPNTEAFFGQGTRLTVV.

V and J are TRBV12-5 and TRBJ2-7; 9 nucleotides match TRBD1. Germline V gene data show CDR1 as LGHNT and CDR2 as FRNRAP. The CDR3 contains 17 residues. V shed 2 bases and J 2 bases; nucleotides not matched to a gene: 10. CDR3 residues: CASGLRPGTGIPYEQYF. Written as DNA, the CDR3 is TGTGCTAGTGGTTTGCGTCCCGGGACAGGGATTCCCTACGAGCAGTACTTC. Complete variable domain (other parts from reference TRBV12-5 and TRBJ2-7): DARVTQTPRHKVTEMGQEVTMRCQPILGHNTVFWYRQTMMQGLELLAYFRNRAPLDDSGMPKDRFSAEMPDATLATLKIQPSEPRDSAVYFCASGLRPGTGIPYEQYFGPGTRLTVT.

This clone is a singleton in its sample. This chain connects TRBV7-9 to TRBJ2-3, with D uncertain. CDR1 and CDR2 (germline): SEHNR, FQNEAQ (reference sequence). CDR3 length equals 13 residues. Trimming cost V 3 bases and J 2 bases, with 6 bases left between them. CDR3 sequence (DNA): TGTGCCAGCAGCTTCCTTCCCACAGATACGCAGTATTTT. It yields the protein CASSFLPTDTQYF. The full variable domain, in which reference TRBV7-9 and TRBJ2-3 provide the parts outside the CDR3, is DTGVSQNPRHKITKRGQNVTFRCDPISEHNRLYWYRQTLGQGPEFLTYFQNEAQLEKSRLLSDRFSAERPKGSFSTLEIQRTEQGDSAMYLCASSFLPTDTQYFGPGTRLTVL.

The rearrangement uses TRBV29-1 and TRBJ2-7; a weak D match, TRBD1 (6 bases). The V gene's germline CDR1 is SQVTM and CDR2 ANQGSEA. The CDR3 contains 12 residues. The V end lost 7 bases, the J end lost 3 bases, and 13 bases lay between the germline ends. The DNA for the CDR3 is TGCAGCGCGGGACACCTCCTCTACGAGCAGTACTTC. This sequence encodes CSAGHLLYEQYF.

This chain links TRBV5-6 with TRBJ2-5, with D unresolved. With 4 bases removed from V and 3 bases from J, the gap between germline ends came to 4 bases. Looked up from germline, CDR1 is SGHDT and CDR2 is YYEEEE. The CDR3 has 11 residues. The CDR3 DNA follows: TGTGCCAGCAGCACCGAAGAGACCCAGTACTTC. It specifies CASSTEETQYF. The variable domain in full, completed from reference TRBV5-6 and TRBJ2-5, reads DAGVTQSPTHLIKTRGQQVTLRCSPKSGHDTVSWYQQALGQGPQFIFQYYEEEERQRGNFPDRFSGHQFPNYSSELNVNALLLGDSALYLCASSTEETQYFGPGTRLLVL.

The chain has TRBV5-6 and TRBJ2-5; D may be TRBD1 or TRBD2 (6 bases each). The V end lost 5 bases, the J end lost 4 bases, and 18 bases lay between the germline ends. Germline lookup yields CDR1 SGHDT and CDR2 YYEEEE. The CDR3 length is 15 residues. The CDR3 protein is CASRPPSGAGETQYF. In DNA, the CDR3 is TGTGCCAGCAGGCCTCCTTCGGGGGCAGGAGAGACCCAGTACTTC.

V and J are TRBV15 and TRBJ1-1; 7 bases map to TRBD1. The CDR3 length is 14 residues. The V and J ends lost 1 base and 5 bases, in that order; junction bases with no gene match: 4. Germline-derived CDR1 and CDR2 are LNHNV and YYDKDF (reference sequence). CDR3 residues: CATSRGGGRTEAFF. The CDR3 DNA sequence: TGTGCCACCAGCAGAGGAGGGGGCCGGACTGAAGCTTTCTTT.

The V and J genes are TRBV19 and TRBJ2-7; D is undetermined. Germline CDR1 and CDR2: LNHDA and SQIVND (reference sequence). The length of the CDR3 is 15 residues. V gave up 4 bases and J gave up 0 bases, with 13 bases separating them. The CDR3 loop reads CASSKSGTSSYEQYF. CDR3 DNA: TGTGCCAGTAGTAAATCAGGCACCAGCTCCTACGAGCAGTACTTC.

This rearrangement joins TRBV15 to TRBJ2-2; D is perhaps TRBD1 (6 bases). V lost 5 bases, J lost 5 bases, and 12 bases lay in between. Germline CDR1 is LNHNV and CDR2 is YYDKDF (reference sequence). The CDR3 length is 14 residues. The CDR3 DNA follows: TGTGCCACCAGCTTCGGGACACTTACCGGGGAGCTGTTTTTT. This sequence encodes CATSFGTLTGELFF.

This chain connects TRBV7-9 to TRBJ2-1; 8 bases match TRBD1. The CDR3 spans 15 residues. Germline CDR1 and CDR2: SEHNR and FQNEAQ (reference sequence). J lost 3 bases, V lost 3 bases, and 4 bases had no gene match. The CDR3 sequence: CASSLTGASYNEQFF. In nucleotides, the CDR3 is TGTGCCAGCAGCTTGACAGGGGCGAGCTACAATGAGCAGTTCTTC.

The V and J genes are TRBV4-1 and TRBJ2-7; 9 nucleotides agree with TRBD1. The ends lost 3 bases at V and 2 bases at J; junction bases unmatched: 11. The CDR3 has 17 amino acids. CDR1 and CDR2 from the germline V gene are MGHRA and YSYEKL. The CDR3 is CASSQTPGQGAAYEQYF. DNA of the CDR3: TGCGCCAGCAGCCAGACCCCGGGACAGGGAGCGGCCTACGAGCAGTACTTC.

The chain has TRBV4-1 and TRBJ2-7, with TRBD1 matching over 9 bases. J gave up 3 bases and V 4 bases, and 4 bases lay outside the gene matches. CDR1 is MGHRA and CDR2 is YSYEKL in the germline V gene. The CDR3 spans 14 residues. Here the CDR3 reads CASSPGQGFYEQYF. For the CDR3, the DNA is TGCGCCAGCAGCCCGGGACAGGGATTCTACGAGCAGTACTTC.

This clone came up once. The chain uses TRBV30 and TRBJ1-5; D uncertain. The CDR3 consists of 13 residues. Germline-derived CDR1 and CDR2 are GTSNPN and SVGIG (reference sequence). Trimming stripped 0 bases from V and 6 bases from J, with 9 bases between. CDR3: CAWSVEWAQPQHF. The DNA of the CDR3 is TGTGCCTGGAGTGTAGAGTGGGCTCAGCCCCAGCATTTT.

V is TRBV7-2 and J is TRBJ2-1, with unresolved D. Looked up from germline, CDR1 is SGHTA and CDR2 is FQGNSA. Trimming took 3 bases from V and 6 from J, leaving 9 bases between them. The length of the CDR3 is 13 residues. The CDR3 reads CASSLADLNEQFF. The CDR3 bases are TGTGCCAGCAGCTTGGCCGACCTCAATGAGCAGTTCTTC.